The sequence of this T cell receptor beta chain was determined in a study of brain T cells in children with intractable seizures. Findings and limits, study-wide: Viral specificity was inferred only from CDR3 similarity; HCMV serostatus was unknown. Clones missing pre-surgery may reflect undersampling of that blood sample.

Comments on this clone: Its antigen remains unknown.

Profiled with immunoSEQ multiplex PCR; TCRdb holds only in-frame clones, not every one. The data contain 110,000 or so clones, approximately 94% of them singletons. Surgery cases with the highest brain T cell transcript signatures were chosen for sequencing. Pre-surgery treatment included at least one anti-epileptic drug. V lost 3 bases and J lost 2, with 16 bases in between. In germline, CDR1 is DFQATT, CDR2 SNEGSKA (reference sequence). This CDR3 is built from 15 residues. J is TRBJ2-5 and V is TRBV20-1; D is perhaps TRBD2 (5 bases). The sequences come from peripheral blood, collected at surgery. The sequence came from a boy less than two years old with hemimegalencephaly and intractable seizures. In nucleotides, the CDR3 is TGCAGTGCTAGTACCGCCGCGGGCCTACAAGAGACCCAGTACTTC. The encoded protein is CSASTAAGLQETQYF.